This is a list of T cell receptor beta chains from one sample in a study of CD8+ T cells in alopecia areata. Only in-frame clones appear in the TCRdb table, and some are missing; sequencing was by immunoSEQ multiplex PCR. The table lists about 210,000 clones, about 57% of them singletons, with 1.6% in the top ten. The sequencing here drew on CD4+ T cells sorted from blood, taken at week 4, from a patient treated with tofacitinib. The receptor set was obtained from a human donor with alopecia areata. CDR3s include the opening cysteine and the closing phenylalanine or tryptophan. A D gene is named only where the DNA matches it firmly. Only some rows state a clone size, as once, few, many or a class for expanded clones.

-	TRBV7-2	TRBJ1-2	-	CASSPGVYGYTF	TGTGCCAGCAGCCCGGGAGTCTATGGCTACACCTTC
TRBD2	TRBV9	TRBJ2-1	-	CASSVVSSGATYNEQFF	TGTGCCAGCAGCGTAGTTAGTAGCGGGGCTACCTACAATGAGCAGTTCTTC
TRBD2	TRBV13	TRBJ2-3	-	CASSSGLAGAHTDTQYF	TGTGCCAGCAGCTCCGGACTAGCGGGGGCCCACACAGATACGCAGTATTTT
-	TRBV7-3	TRBJ1-2	-	CASSPHGGLGGYTF	TGTGCCAGCAGCCCCCATGGGGGCTTGGGTGGCTACACCTTC
-	TRBV6-1	TRBJ1-4	few	CASSEWRGNEKLFF	TGTGCCAGCAGTGAGTGGAGGGGCAATGAAAAACTGTTTTTT
-	TRBV7-2	TRBJ2-1	-	CASSSTRQSYNEQFF	TGTGCCAGCAGCTCGACTAGGCAATCCTACAATGAGCAGTTCTTC
-	TRBV15	TRBJ2-1	-	CATSRAYSTNNEQFF	TGTGCCACCAGCAGAGCTTATTCCACAAACAATGAGCAGTTCTTC
-	TRBV30	TRBJ2-7	-	CAWRDPGHRFYEQYF	TGTGCCTGGAGAGATCCGGGACATCGTTTCTACGAGCAGTACTTC
TRBD1	TRBV27	TRBJ2-7	-	CASSRTGVLREQYF	TGTGCCAGCAGCCGGACAGGGGTTCTTCGCGAGCAGTACTTC
-	TRBV29-1	TRBJ1-1	-	CSVEGRTNTEAFF	TGCAGCGTTGAAGGAAGGACGAACACTGAAGCTTTCTTT
-	TRBV4-1	TRBJ1-6	few	CASSQSNPKSPLHF	TGCGCCAGCAGCCAATCAAACCCGAAGTCACCCCTCCACTTT
-	TRBV9	TRBJ2-3	many	CASSVGVDTQYF	TGTGCCAGCAGCGTAGGGGTAGATACGCAGTATTTT
TRBD1	TRBV7-2	TRBJ1-2	few	CASSPRQGSVLVPTF	TGTGCCAGCAGCCCCCGACAGGGTTCGGTTTTAGTTCCCACCTTC
TRBD2	TRBV2	TRBJ2-1	once	CASSPTPGGPNEQFF	TGTGCCAGCAGTCCTACCCCGGGGGGACCTAATGAGCAGTTCTTC
-	TRBV29-1	TRBJ1-1	-	CSVALGPEAFF	TGCAGCGTTGCCCTTGGGCCTGAAGCTTTCTTT
-	TRBV5-6	TRBJ1-5	many	CASSLGLWGKGNQPQHF	TGTGCCAGCAGCTTGGGGCTATGGGGGAAGGGGAATCAGCCCCAGCATTTT
-	TRBV29-1	TRBJ2-7	once	CSVERGQIGNEQYF	TGCAGCGTTGAAAGAGGTCAGATCGGGAACGAGCAGTACTTC
-	TRBV29-1	TRBJ2-7	few	CSAGYLSSYEQYF	TGCAGCGCCGGGTACTTGAGCTCCTACGAGCAGTACTTC
TRBD1	TRBV29-1	TRBJ2-1	few	CSVEENRGNEQFF	TGCAGCGTTGAAGAAAACAGGGGGAATGAGCAGTTCTTC
-	TRBV10-3	TRBJ2-4	-	CAISEPTQGAKNIQYF	TGTGCCATCAGTGAGCCGACCCAGGGGGCCAAAAACATTCAGTACTTC
-	TRBV29-1	TRBJ1-5	few	CSVGGNNQPQHF	TGCAGCGTTGGGGGGAACAATCAGCCCCAGCATTTT
-	TRBV2	TRBJ1-6	-	CASSEASSYNSPLHF	TGTGCCAGCAGTGAGGCAAGCTCCTATAATTCACCCCTCCACTTT
-	TRBV7-2	TRBJ2-7	-	CASSFSGGNYEQYF	TGTGCCAGCAGCTTTAGCGGAGGGAACTACGAGCAGTACTTC
-	TRBV14	TRBJ1-2	few	CASSQGLQYGYTF	TGTGCCAGCAGCCAAGGATTACAGTATGGCTACACCTTC
-	TRBV14	TRBJ1-6	-	CASSLGTANSPLHF	TGTGCCAGCAGCCTAGGGACGGCCAATTCACCCCTCCACTTT
-	TRBV29-1	TRBJ1-1	-	CSVEALGGSTEAFF	TGCAGCGTTGAAGCCCTAGGTGGATCCACTGAAGCTTTCTTT
-	TRBV4-3	TRBJ2-3	-	CASSQRGGADTQYF	TGCGCCAGCAGCCAACGGGGCGGGGCAGATACGCAGTACTTT
TRBD1	TRBV13	TRBJ1-6	-	CASRPDRGDNSPLHF	TGTGCCAGCAGACCGGACAGGGGAGACAATTCACCCCTCCACTTT
-	TRBV5-1	TRBJ1-2	-	CASSLSDNYGYTF	TGCGCCAGCAGCTTGTCGGATAACTATGGCTACACCTTC